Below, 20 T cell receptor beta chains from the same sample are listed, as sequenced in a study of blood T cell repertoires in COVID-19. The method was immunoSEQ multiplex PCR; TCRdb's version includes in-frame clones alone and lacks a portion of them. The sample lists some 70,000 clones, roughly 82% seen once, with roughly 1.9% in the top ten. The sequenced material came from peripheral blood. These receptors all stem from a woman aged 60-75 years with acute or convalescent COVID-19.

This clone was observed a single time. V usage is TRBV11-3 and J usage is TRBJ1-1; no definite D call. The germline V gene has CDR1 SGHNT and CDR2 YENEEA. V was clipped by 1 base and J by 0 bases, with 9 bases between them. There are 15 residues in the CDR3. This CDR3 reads CASSLVLQLNTEAFF. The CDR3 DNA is TGTGCCAGCAGCTTAGTGCTACAGCTGAACACTGAAGCTTTCTTT.

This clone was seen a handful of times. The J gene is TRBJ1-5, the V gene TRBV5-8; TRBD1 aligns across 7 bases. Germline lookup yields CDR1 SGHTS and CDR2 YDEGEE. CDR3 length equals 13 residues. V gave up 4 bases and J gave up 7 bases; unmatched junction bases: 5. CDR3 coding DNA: TGTGCCAGCAGCCTTACAGGGGACCAGCCCCAGCATTTT. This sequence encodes CASSLTGDQPQHF.

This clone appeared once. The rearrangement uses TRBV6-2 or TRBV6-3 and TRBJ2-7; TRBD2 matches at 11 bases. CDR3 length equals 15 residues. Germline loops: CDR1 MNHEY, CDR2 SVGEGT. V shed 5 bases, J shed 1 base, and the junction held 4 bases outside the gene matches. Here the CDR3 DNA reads TGTGCCAGCAGTACGGGACTAGCGGTGTCCTACGAGCAGTACTTC. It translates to CASSTGLAVSYEQYF.

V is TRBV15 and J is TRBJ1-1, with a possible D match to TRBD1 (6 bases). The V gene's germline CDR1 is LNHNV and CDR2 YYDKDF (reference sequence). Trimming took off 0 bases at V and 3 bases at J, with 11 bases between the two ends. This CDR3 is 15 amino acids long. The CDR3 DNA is TGTGCCACCAGCAGAGATCTGGGGGCCTACACTGAAGCTTTCTTT. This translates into CATSRDLGAYTEAFF.

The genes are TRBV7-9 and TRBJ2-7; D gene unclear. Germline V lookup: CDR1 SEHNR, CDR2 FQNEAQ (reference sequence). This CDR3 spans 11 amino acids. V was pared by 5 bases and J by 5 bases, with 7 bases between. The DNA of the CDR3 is TGTGCCAGCAGCCAGGCCCACGAGCAGTACTTC. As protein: CASSQAHEQYF. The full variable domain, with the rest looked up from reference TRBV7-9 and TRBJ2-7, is DTGVSQNPRHKITKRGQNVTFRCDPISEHNRLYWYRQTLGQGPEFLTYFQNEAQLEKSRLLSDRFSAERPKGSFSTLEIQRTEQGDSAMYLCASSQAHEQYFGPGTRLTVT.

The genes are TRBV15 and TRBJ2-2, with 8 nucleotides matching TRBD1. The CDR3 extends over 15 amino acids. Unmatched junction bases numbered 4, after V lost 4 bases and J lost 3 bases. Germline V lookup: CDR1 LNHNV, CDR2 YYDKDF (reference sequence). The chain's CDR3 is CATSNDRGHTGELFF. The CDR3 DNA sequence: TGTGCCACCAGCAACGACAGGGGACACACCGGGGAGCTGTTTTTT. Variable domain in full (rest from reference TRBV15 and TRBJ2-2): DAMVIQNPRYQVTQFGKPVTLSCSQTLNHNVMYWYQQKSSQAPKLLFHYYDKDFNNEADTPDNFQSRRPNTSFCFLDIRSPGLGDTAMYLCATSNDRGHTGELFFGEGSRLTVL.

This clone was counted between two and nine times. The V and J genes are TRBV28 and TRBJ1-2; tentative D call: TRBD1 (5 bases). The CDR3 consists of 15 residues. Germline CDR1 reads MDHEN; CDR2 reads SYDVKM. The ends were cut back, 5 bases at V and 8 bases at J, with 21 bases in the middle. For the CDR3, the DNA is TGTGCCAGCAGTCCAGGGATTGGTTTCAGTAACGGCTACACCTTC. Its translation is CASSPGIGFSNGYTF.

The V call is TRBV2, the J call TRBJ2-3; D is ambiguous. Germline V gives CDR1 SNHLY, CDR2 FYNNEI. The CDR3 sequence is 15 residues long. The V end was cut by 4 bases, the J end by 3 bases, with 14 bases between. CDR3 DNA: TGTGCCAGCAGTGGTGGGCCAGGTATTACAGATACGCAGTATTTT. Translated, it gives CASSGGPGITDTQYF.

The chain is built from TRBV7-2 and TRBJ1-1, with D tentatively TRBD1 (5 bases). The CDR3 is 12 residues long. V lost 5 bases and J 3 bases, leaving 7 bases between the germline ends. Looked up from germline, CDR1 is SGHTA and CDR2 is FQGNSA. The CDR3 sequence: CASSAGYTEAFF. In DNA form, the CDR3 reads TGTGCCAGCAGCGCAGGGTACACTGAAGCTTTCTTT. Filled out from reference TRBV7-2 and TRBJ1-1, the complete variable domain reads GAGVSQSPSNKVTEKGKDVELRCDPISGHTALYWYRQSLGQGLEFLIYFQGNSAPDKSGLPSDRFSAERTGGSVSTLTIQRTQQEDSAVYLCASSAGYTEAFFGQGTRLTVV.

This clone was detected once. CDR3 amino acids: CAISERLSGANVLTF. The CDR3, as DNA: TGTGCCATCAGTGAAAGACTATCTGGGGCCAACGTCCTGACTTTC. The rearrangement links TRBV10-3 to TRBJ2-6; the D gene is possibly TRBD2 (5 bases). Trimming took off 3 bases at V and 1 base at J, with 7 bases between the two ends. Germline V gene lookup returns CDR1 ENHRY and CDR2 SYGVKD. This CDR3 contains 15 residues.

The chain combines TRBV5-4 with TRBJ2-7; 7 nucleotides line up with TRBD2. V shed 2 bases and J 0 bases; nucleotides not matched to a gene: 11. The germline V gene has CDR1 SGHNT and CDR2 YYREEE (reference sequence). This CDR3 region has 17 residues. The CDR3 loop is CASSFVTGTKGSYEQYF. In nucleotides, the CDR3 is TGTGCCAGCAGCTTTGTTACCGGGACTAAAGGCTCCTACGAGCAGTACTTC. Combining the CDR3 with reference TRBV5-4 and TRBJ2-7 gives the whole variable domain ETGVTQSPTHLIKTRGQQVTLRCSSQSGHNTVSWYQQALGQGPQFIFQYYREEENGRGNFPPRFSGLQFPNYSSELNVNALELDDSALYLCASSFVTGTKGSYEQYFGPGTRLTVT.

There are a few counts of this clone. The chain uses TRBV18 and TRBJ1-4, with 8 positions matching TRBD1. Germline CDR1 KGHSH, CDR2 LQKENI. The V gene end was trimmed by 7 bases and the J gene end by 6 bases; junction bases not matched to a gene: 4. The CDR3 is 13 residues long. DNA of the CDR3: TGTGCCAGCTGTGGACAGGGAGATGAAAAACTGTTTTTT. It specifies CASCGQGDEKLFF.

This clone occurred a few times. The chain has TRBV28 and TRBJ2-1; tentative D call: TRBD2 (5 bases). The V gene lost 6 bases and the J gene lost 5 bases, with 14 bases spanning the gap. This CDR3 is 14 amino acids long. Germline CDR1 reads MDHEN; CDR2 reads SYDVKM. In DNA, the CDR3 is TGTGCCAGCAGCCTGGGAGTATCCGACAATGAGCAGTTCTTC. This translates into CASSLGVSDNEQFF.

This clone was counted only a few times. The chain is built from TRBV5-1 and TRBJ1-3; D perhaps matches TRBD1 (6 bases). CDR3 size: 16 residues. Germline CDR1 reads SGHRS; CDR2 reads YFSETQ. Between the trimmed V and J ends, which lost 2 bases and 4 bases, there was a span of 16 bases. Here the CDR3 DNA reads TGCGCCAGCAGCTTAATGGCACAGGGAGCCGGAAACACCATATATTTT. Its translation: CASSLMAQGAGNTIYF.

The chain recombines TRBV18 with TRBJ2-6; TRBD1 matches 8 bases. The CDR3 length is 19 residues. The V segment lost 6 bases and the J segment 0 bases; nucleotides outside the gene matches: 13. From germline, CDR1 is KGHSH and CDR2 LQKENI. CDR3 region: CASSRPPDRVVSGANVLTF. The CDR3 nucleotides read TGTGCCAGCTCGCGACCCCCGGACAGGGTAGTCTCTGGGGCCAACGTCCTGACTTTC.

CDR3 in amino acids: CASSGLAGWRQFF. The CDR3 DNA sequence: TGTGCCAGCAGTGGACTAGCGGGGTGGAGACAGTTCTTC. This sequence joins TRBV28 and TRBJ2-1; 12 bases fit TRBD2. The CDR3 is 13 amino acids. CDR1 and CDR2 (germline): MDHEN, SYDVKM. V lost 5 bases to trimming and J lost 13 bases; unmatched junction nucleotides: 6.

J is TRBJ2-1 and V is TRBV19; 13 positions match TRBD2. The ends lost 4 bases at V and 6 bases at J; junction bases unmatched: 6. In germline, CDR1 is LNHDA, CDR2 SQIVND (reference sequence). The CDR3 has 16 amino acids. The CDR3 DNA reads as TGTGCCAGTAGTAGGGCGGGACTAGCGGGGTTCAATGAGCAGTTCTTC. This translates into CASSRAGLAGFNEQFF.

The CDR3 DNA reads as TGTGCCAGCAGCTTTGGGACAGGGACGAACACCGGGGAGCTGTTTTTT. It is translated as CASSFGTGTNTGELFF. The rearrangement links TRBV7-8 to TRBJ2-2; TRBD1 matches 9 bases. Germline loops: CDR1 SGHVS, CDR2 FQNEAQ. The CDR3 extends over 16 amino acids. V was clipped by 3 bases and J by 0 bases; unmatched bases: 2.

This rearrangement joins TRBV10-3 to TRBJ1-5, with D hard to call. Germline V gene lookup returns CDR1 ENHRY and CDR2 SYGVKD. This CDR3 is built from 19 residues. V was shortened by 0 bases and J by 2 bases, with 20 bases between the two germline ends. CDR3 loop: CAISESGKNYAGGNQPQHF. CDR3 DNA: TGTGCCATCAGTGAGTCGGGCAAAAACTACGCCGGGGGCAATCAGCCCCAGCATTTT.

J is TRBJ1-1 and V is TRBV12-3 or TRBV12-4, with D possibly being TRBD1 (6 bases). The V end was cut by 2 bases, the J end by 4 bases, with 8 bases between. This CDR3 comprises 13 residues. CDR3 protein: CASSLTGTTEAFF. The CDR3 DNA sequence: TGTGCCAGCAGTTTAACAGGGACCACTGAAGCTTTCTTT.